These 26 T cell receptor beta chains share one sample of origin, sequenced in a study of cytomegalovirus exposure and HLA in healthy donors. PCR involved 60 Vbeta and 13 Jbeta primers. The protocol was immunoSEQ multiplex PCR, while the TCRdb copy is restricted to in-frame clones and leaves out a portion. The table shows 150,000 or so clones, with approximately 84% occurring only once. The source material was PBMCs. These receptor sequences come from a woman in her forties in good health and CMV-seropositive.

This clone turned up a few times. The rearrangement uses TRBV2 and TRBJ2-4; 7 bases line up with TRBD2. V lost 8 bases, J lost 15 bases, and 13 bases stayed unmatched. In germline, CDR1 is SNHLY, CDR2 FYNNEI. This CDR3 region has 12 residues. The CDR3 coding sequence is TGTGCCAGCCACGACTCTGTGACTAGCTGGTACTTC. Residues: CASHDSVTSWYF.

The sample holds a few counts of this clone. The CDR3 spells CASSTGVVVATDTQYF. The CDR3 nucleotides are TGTGCCAGCAGTACCGGGGTAGTAGTAGCCACAGATACGCAGTATTTT. The rearrangement joins TRBV7-9 to TRBJ2-3; possible D gene TRBD2, 5 bases. Germline V gene lookup returns CDR1 SEHNR and CDR2 FQNEAQ (reference sequence). CDR3 size: 16 residues. V lost 6 bases and J 2 bases, leaving 18 bases between the germline ends.

This clone has only a few counts. V usage is TRBV5-1 and J usage is TRBJ2-7; the D is unclear. This CDR3 has 11 residues. The V gene lost 6 bases and the J gene lost 4 bases, with 8 bases spanning the gap. Looked up from germline, CDR1 is SGHRS and CDR2 is YFSETQ. The CDR3 DNA reads as TGCGCCAGCACATCCGGGTACGAGCAGTACTTC. This gives the protein CASTSGYEQYF.

The rearrangement uses TRBV9 and TRBJ2-3; TRBD2 matches 9 bases. CDR3 length equals 17 residues. CDR1 is SGDLS, CDR2 YYNGEE, per germline. J was trimmed by 2 bases and V by 0 bases; bases with no gene match: 7. The CDR3 reads CASSVVSSGGTTDTQYF. CDR3 nucleotides: TGTGCCAGCAGCGTAGTAAGTAGCGGGGGAACCACAGATACGCAGTATTTT. Full variable domain (outside the CDR3, taken from reference TRBV9 and TRBJ2-3): DSGVTQTPKHLITATGQRVTLRCSPRSGDLSVYWYQQSLDQGLQFLIQYYNGEERAKGNILERFSAQQFPDLHSELNLSSLELGDSALYFCASSVVSSGGTTDTQYFGPGTRLTVL.

This clone has just one count. The chain combines TRBV2 with TRBJ2-3, with 8 bases fitting TRBD2. Germline assignment: CDR1 SNHLY and CDR2 FYNNEI. The CDR3 is made up of 15 amino acids. V shed 7 bases and J 3 bases; nucleotides not matched to a gene: 9. CDR3 nucleotide sequence: TGTGCCAGCACTCCGGGGGGGACGGTTACAGATACGCAGTATTTT. Amino acids: CASTPGGTVTDTQYF.

The chain employs TRBV19 and TRBJ1-4; the D gene is possibly TRBD1 (6 bases). Germline V gene data show CDR1 as LNHDA and CDR2 as SQIVND (reference sequence). The CDR3 has 14 residues. V gave up 8 bases and J gave up 5 bases, with 15 bases separating them. DNA for the CDR3: TGTGCCAGTCGGCGGACAGCGCAAAATGAAAAACTGTTTTTT. This translates into CASRRTAQNEKLFF.

The rearrangement uses TRBV29-1 and TRBJ2-3; possibly TRBD1 for D (6 bases). The CDR3 loop spans 12 amino acids. Looked up from germline, CDR1 is SQVTM and CDR2 is ANQGSEA. V lost 4 bases, J lost 4 bases, and 9 bases lay in between. In DNA, the CDR3 is TGCAGCGTTGCCCCAGGGGCAGATACGCAGTATTTT. It encodes CSVAPGADTQYF.

The chain is built from TRBV4-3 and TRBJ1-6; D uncertain. The CDR3 extends over 14 amino acids. Between the trimmed V and J ends, which lost 2 bases and 10 bases, there was a span of 12 bases. CDR1 is LGHNA, CDR2 YSLEER, per germline. In nucleotides, the CDR3 is TGCGCCAGCAGCCAACACGCGGCGGGATCACCCCTCCACTTT. This codes for CASSQHAAGSPLHF.

The rearrangement joins TRBV6-5 to TRBJ1-2; D might be TRBD1 (6 bases). The CDR3 spans 14 residues. Looked up from germline, CDR1 is MNHEY and CDR2 is SVGAGI. The V end was cut by 0 bases, the J end by 3 bases, with 8 bases between. The CDR3 sequence is CASSYSNRDYGYTF. For the CDR3, the DNA is TGTGCCAGCAGTTACTCGAACAGGGACTATGGCTACACCTTC.

This rearrangement joins TRBV6-1 to TRBJ2-5; a possible D gene is TRBD1 (5 bases). The germline V and J ends were trimmed by 6 bases and 1 base, with 15 bases remaining between them. In germline, CDR1 is MNHNS, CDR2 SASEGT. The CDR3 has 15 amino acids. CDR3 nucleotide sequence: TGTGCCAGCAGACCCATTTCGACAGTCCAAGAGACCCAGTACTTC. This gives the protein CASRPISTVQETQYF.

This clone turned up a few times. This chain links TRBV5-1 with TRBJ2-1, with D uncertain. CDR1 is SGHRS, CDR2 YFSETQ, per germline. The CDR3 contains 15 residues. The V and J ends lost 1 base and 6 bases respectively, with 14 bases between them. CDR3 sequence (DNA): TGCGCCAGCAGCTTGCCCCAGGCGACCCTCAATGAGCAGTTCTTC. Translation: CASSLPQATLNEQFF.

CDR3 in amino acids: CASNPRPFLAVGTGELFF. CDR3 nucleotide sequence: TGTGCCAGCAACCCCCGTCCATTTCTAGCGGTGGGCACCGGGGAGCTGTTTTTT. V usage is TRBV7-6 and J usage is TRBJ2-2, with TRBD2 matching over 7 bases. Looked up from germline, CDR1 is SGHVS and CDR2 is FNYEAQ. V was pared by 7 bases and J by 4 bases, with 18 bases of the junction left unmatched. This CDR3 contains 18 residues.

This clone was counted between two and nine times. The CDR3 nucleotides read TGTGCCAGCAGGGGACAGGGAACTTACGAGCAGTACTTC. Residues: CASRGQGTYEQYF. V is TRBV7-9 and J is TRBJ2-7; 9 bases match TRBD1. There are 13 residues in the CDR3. Trimming took 6 bases from V and 4 from J; bases not matched to a gene: 4. CDR1 SEHNR and CDR2 FQNEAQ come from the germline V gene (reference sequence).

This clone has just one count. The chain carries TRBV14 and TRBJ2-2, with 7 bases fitting TRBD1. This CDR3 has 13 amino acids. Trimming cost V 7 bases and J 1 base; bases outside gene matches: 0. Germline V lookup: CDR1 SGHDN, CDR2 FVKESK. The CDR3 protein is CASNRGNTGELFF. The CDR3 DNA reads TGTGCCAGCAACAGGGGGAACACCGGGGAGCTGTTTTTT. Complete variable domain (other parts from reference TRBV14 and TRBJ2-2): EAGVTQFPSHSVIEKGQTVTLRCDPISGHDNLYWYRRVMGKEIKFLLHFVKESKQDESGMPNNRFLAERTGGTYSTLKVQPAELEDSGVYFCASNRGNTGELFFGEGSRLTVL.

This chain links TRBV28 with TRBJ2-1; D perhaps matches TRBD2 (7 bases). This CDR3 has 13 residues. V lost 8 bases to trimming and J lost 6 bases, with 14 bases between them. From germline, CDR1 is MDHEN and CDR2 SYDVKM. In DNA form, the CDR3 reads TGTGCCAGCCGTCCGGGGGGCCCCAATGAGCAGTTCTTC. Its translation: CASRPGGPNEQFF.

The rearrangement links TRBV6-1 to TRBJ1-5; 10 nucleotides align to TRBD1. CDR1 is MNHNS and CDR2 is SASEGT in the germline V gene. With 6 bases clipped from V and 3 bases from J, the junction kept 5 bases outside the gene matches. The CDR3 totals 15 residues. The DNA of the CDR3 is TGTGCCAGCAGCGGGACAGGGGCCTACAATCAGCCCCAGCATTTT. Protein product: CASSGTGAYNQPQHF.

The genes are TRBV28 and TRBJ2-2; tentative D call: TRBD1 (6 bases). The CDR3 covers 16 residues. In germline, CDR1 is MDHEN, CDR2 SYDVKM. V was shortened by 5 bases and J by 1 base, with 14 bases between the two germline ends. CDR3 sequence (DNA): TGTGCCAGCAGTCGCGACAGGTGGGGGAACACCGGGGAGCTGTTTTTT. This sequence encodes CASSRDRWGNTGELFF.

This rearrangement joins TRBV11-1 to TRBJ1-2; TRBD1 matches 7 bases. Per the germline V gene, CDR1 is SGHAT and CDR2 is FQDESV (reference sequence). Trimming cost V 4 bases and J 5 bases; bases outside gene matches: 7. This CDR3 region has 14 residues. CDR3 sequence (DNA): TGTGCCAGCAGCTCCAGGACAGGCGGGTATGGCTACACCTTC. Its protein is CASSSRTGGYGYTF.

The rearrangement links TRBV6-1 to TRBJ1-6; 10 nucleotides agree with TRBD1. Trimming at V came to 8 bases and at J to 9 bases, leaving 1 base not matched to a gene. CDR1 MNHNS and CDR2 SASEGT come from the germline V gene. The CDR3 loop spans 12 amino acids. CDR3 protein: CASDRGPSPLHF. As DNA, the CDR3 is TGTGCCAGCGACAGGGGGCCTTCACCCCTCCACTTT.

For this clone: One end of the junction does not line up with germline, which may come from a read error. The genes are TRBV30 and TRBJ1-5; D gene uncertain. Germline V gives CDR1 GTSNPN, CDR2 SVGIG (reference sequence). The CDR3 length is 14 residues. CDR3 loop: CAWSVSGSNLPQHF. In DNA, the CDR3 is TGTGCCTGGAGTGTATCGGGTAGCAATCTGCCCCAGCATTTT.

This clone was counted a single time. The rearrangement joins TRBV4-2 to TRBJ2-5; 8 bases match TRBD2. V dropped 5 bases and J dropped 5; count of bases not matched to a gene: 7. The CDR3 loop spans 14 amino acids. The germline V gene has CDR1 LGHNA and CDR2 YNFKEQ. This CDR3 is CASSWRGVQETQYF. Written as DNA, the CDR3 is TGTGCCAGCAGCTGGCGGGGGGTCCAGGAGACCCAGTACTTC.

This clone has only a few counts. The chain uses TRBV4-2 and TRBJ1-2; tentatively, D is TRBD1 (6 bases). Germline CDR1 reads LGHNA; CDR2 reads YNFKEQ. The CDR3 has 15 residues. V was clipped by 0 bases and J by 5 bases, with 13 bases between them. The CDR3: CASSQDRQERYGYTF. In DNA form, the CDR3 reads TGTGCCAGCAGCCAAGATCGACAGGAGAGGTATGGCTACACCTTC.

This clone was found a few times. The chain joins TRBV7-2 to TRBJ1-2; TRBD1 matches 7 bases. Unmatched junction bases numbered 9, after V lost 1 base and J lost 13 bases. Germline V gives CDR1 SGHTA, CDR2 FQGNSA. This CDR3 has 13 amino acids. CDR3 in amino acids: CASSLVGDRVFTF. CDR3 DNA: TGTGCCAGCAGCTTAGTAGGTGACAGGGTTTTCACCTTC. The full variable domain, in which reference TRBV7-2 and TRBJ1-2 provide the parts outside the CDR3, is GAGVSQSPSNKVTEKGKDVELRCDPISGHTALYWYRQSLGQGLEFLIYFQGNSAPDKSGLPSDRFSAERTGGSVSTLTIQRTQQEDSAVYLCASSLVGDRVFTFGSGTRLTVV.

The rearrangement uses TRBV11-3 and TRBJ2-5; 8 bases are shared with TRBD2. This CDR3 contains 13 residues. CDR1 is SGHNT and CDR2 is YENEEA in the germline V gene. The V and J ends lost 5 bases and 1 base, in that order; junction bases with no gene match: 0. CDR3 coding DNA: TGTGCCAGCAGCCGGGGGGGCCAAGAGACCCAGTACTTC. Protein: CASSRGGQETQYF. The variable domain in full, completed from reference TRBV11-3 and TRBJ2-5, reads EAGVVQSPRYKIIEKKQPVAFWCNPISGHNTLYWYLQNLGQGPELLIRYENEEAVDDSQLPKDRFSAERLKGVDSTLKIQPAELGDSAVYLCASSRGGQETQYFGPGTRLLVL.

The J gene is TRBJ2-1, the V gene TRBV14; TRBD2 matches 9 bases. The ends lost 2 bases at V and 5 bases at J; junction bases unmatched: 4. CDR1 SGHDN and CDR2 FVKESK come from the germline V gene. CDR3 length: 15 residues. The CDR3 protein is CASSQTAGGNNEQFF. In DNA form, the CDR3 reads TGTGCCAGCAGCCAAACAGCGGGGGGAAACAATGAGCAGTTCTTC.

The rearrangement uses TRBV19 and TRBJ1-5; the D gene is possibly TRBD1 (6 bases). The CDR3 spans 14 residues. V was trimmed by 3 bases and J by 2 bases, leaving 8 bases between them. Germline V gives CDR1 LNHDA, CDR2 SQIVND (reference sequence). The CDR3 here is CASSIRQGNQPQHF. The CDR3 DNA follows: TGTGCCAGTAGTATTCGACAGGGCAATCAGCCCCAGCATTTT.